This TCR beta chain is from a study of blood T cells in healthy people across ages. Germline lookup yields CDR1 SGHDT and CDR2 YYEEEE. The CDR3 is made up of 16 amino acids. With a J-beta primer mix and a sample-barcoded 5' primer, a second PCR ran about 7 to 11 cycles. A single record per CDR3 protein comes from TCRdb applying MiXCR to the 5' RACE reads. The table has 1.5 million to 2 million distinct CDR3 sequences, roughly 30% seen once. A word on this clonotype: One end of the junction does not line up with germline, which may come from a read error.

Sequenced sample: blood. This sequence joins TRBV5-6 and TRBJ1-4, with D maybe TRBD1 (6 bases). The clonotype comes from a woman aged 25 to 39 in good health. The CDR3 reads CASSFGTGTKNEKLFF. The DNA for the CDR3 is TGTGCCAGCAGCTTCGGTACAGGGACTAAGAATGAAAAGCTGTTTTTT.